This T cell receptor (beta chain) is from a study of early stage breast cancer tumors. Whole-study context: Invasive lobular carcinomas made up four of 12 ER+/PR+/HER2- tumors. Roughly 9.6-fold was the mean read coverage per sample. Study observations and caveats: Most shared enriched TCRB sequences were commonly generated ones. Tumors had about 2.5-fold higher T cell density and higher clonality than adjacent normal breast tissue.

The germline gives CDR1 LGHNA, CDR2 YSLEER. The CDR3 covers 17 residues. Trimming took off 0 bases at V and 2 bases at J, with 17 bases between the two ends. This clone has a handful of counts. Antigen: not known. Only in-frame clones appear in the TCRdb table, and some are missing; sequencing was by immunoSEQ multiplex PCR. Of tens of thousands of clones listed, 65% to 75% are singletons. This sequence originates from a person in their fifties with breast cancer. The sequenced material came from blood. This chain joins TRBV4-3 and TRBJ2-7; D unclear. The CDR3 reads CASSQEIWALSAYEQYF. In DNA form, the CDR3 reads TGCGCCAGCAGCCAAGAGATCTGGGCCTTATCGGCCTACGAGCAGTACTTC.